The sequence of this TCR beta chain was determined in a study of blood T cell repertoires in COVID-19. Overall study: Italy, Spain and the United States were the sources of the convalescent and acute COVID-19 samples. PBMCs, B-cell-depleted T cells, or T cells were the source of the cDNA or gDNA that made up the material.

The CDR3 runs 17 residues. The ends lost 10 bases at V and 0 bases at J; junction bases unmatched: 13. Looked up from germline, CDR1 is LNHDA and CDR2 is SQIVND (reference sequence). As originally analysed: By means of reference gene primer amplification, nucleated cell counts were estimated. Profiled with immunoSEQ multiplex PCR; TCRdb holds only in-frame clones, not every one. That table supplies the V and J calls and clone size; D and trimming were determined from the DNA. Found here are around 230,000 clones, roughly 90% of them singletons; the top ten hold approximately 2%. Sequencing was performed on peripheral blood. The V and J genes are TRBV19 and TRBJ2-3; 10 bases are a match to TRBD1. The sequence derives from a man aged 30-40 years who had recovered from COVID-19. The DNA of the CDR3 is TGTGCCACGACAGGGGGCCCGTTTCCTCCTAGCACAGATACGCAGTATTTT. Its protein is CATTGGPFPPSTDTQYF.